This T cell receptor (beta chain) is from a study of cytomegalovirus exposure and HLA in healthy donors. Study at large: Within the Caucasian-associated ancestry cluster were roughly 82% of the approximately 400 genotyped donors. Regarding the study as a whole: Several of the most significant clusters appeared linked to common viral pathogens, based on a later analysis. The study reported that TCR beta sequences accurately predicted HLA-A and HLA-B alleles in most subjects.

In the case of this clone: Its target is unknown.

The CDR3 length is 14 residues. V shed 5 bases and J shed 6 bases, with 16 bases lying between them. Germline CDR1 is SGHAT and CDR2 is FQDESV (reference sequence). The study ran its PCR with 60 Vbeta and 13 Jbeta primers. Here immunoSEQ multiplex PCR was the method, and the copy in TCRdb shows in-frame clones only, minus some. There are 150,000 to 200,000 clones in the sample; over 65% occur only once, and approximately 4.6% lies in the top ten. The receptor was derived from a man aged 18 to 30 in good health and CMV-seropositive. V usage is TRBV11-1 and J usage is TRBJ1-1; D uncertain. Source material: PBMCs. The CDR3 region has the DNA TGTGCCAGCAGCCTTGGGCCAGATAGGCCTGAAGCTTTCTTT. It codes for CASSLGPDRPEAFF. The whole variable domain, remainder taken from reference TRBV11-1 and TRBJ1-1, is EAEVAQSPRYKITEKSQAVAFWCDPISGHATLYWYRQILGQGPELLVQFQDESVVDDSQLPKDRFSAERLKGVDSTLKIQPAELGDSAMYLCASSLGPDRPEAFFGQGTRLTVV.